The T cell receptor beta chain under discussion was sequenced for a study of T cell repertoires in cytomegalovirus infection. Turning to the study itself: Both CMV infection and a matching HLA type were indicated by public TCR beta signatures.

Study-wide results and caveats: Across the ex vivo response, the dominant clonotypes were HLA-C-restricted CMV-specific TCR beta clonotypes.

Trimming removed 5 bases at V and 2 bases at J, with 13 bases between. Germline-derived CDR1 and CDR2 are SQVTM and ANQGSEA. CDR3 length: 13 amino acids. TCRdb reprocessed the reads via MiXCR and lists one record per CDR3 protein. The sample yields around 120,000 distinct CDR3 sequences, approximately 9.2% seen once. This clonotype was counted only a few times. Its antigen is not identified. The receptor comes from a human donor in good health (CMV status not recorded). Some clones in this sample may be carry-over from other donors' samples. The chain links TRBV29-1 to TRBJ2-7; D unclear. Sample: PBMCs. CDR3 in DNA: TGCAGCGTTTTCCGTCCCGACACCTACGAGCAGTACTTC. Encoded protein: CSVFRPDTYEQYF.